This TCR beta chain was retrieved from a study of cytomegalovirus exposure and HLA in healthy donors. A word on this clone: The antigen is unknown.

Trimming pared 2 bases from V and 7 bases from J, leaving 6 bases between. Germline values: CDR1 SGHDT, CDR2 YYEEEE. This CDR3 has 11 residues. The PCR was carried out with 60 Vbeta primers and 13 Jbeta primers. Measured with immunoSEQ multiplex PCR; TCRdb has only the in-frame clones, and not every one. This repertoire shows some 190,000 clones, around 78% found once; its top ten account for around 1.5%. Study-wide points: A previous analysis found most TCR beta V segments productive roughly 90% or roughly 30% of the time.

The sequencing input was PBMCs. The rearrangement links TRBV5-6 to TRBJ1-1; D remains ambiguous. This TCR was recovered from a man between 18 and 35 years old in good health and CMV-seronegative. The CDR3 is CASSLGSEAFF. The CDR3 nucleotides are TGTGCCAGCAGCTTAGGGAGTGAAGCTTTCTTT.